Listed here are 20 T cell receptor beta chains from one sample, sequenced in a study of PD-L1 blockade in urothelial cancer. Sequencing was performed with immunoSEQ multiplex PCR; in TCRdb, only in-frame clones are kept and a portion is missing. The sample includes 90,000 to 100,000 clones, 85% to 90% of them seen just once. Time point of the sample: pretreatment peripheral blood. Specimen: PBMCs, collected around atezolizumab (anti-PD-L1) treatment. Receptors were obtained from a man in his sixties with urothelial cancer.

The chain employs TRBV2 and TRBJ1-4, with 11 bases matching TRBD1. Germline V gene lookup returns CDR1 SNHLY and CDR2 FYNNEI. This CDR3 region has 14 residues. Trimming removed 5 bases from V and 7 bases from J; junction bases left unmatched: 3. This CDR3 reads CASSQDRGREKLFF. The CDR3 region has the DNA TGTGCCAGCAGTCAGGACAGGGGGCGTGAAAAACTGTTTTTT.

The rearrangement links TRBV5-1 to TRBJ2-1; unclear D gene. The CDR3 sequence is 15 residues long. Germline assignment: CDR1 SGHRS and CDR2 YFSETQ. The V gene lost 1 base and the J gene lost 2 bases, with 10 bases spanning the gap. CDR3 region: CASSLNGSPYNEQFF. The CDR3 bases are TGCGCCAGCAGCTTGAACGGGTCCCCCTACAATGAGCAGTTCTTC.

The chain couples TRBV7-2 to TRBJ2-7; D ambiguous. The length of the CDR3 is 12 residues. Per germline, CDR1 SGHTA and CDR2 FQGNSA. Trimming left V 2 bases short and J 2 bases short, with 4 bases between. The CDR3 spells CASSLLAYEQYF. As DNA, the CDR3 is TGTGCCAGCAGCTTACTAGCCTACGAGCAGTACTTC.

This clone was seen just once. V gene TRBV27 combines with J gene TRBJ2-7; D is perhaps TRBD2 (6 bases). With 3 bases removed from V and 5 bases from J, the gap between germline ends came to 11 bases. The germline gives CDR1 MNHEY, CDR2 SMNVEV (reference sequence). The length of the CDR3 is 13 residues. CDR3 coding DNA: TGTGCCAGCAGTTTGCTAGCGACCGACGAGCAGTACTTC. Its translation is CASSLLATDEQYF.

This rearrangement joins TRBV4-1 to TRBJ2-3, with 9 bases that match TRBD2. V trimming: 4 bases; J trimming: 5 bases; junction bases outside the gene matches: 19. Germline-derived CDR1 and CDR2 are MGHRA and YSYEKL. The CDR3 is made up of 19 amino acids. The CDR3 loop is CASSPRGFLAGTQKDTQYF. As DNA, the CDR3 is TGCGCCAGCAGCCCGAGGGGTTTTCTAGCGGGAACGCAGAAAGATACGCAGTATTTT.

V usage is TRBV19 and J usage is TRBJ2-3; TRBD1 matches at 12 bases. The V gene's germline CDR1 is LNHDA and CDR2 SQIVND (reference sequence). There are 18 residues in the CDR3. V was clipped by 5 bases and J by 5 bases; unmatched bases: 14. CDR3 sequence reads: CASSSTGTGGAGIDTQYF. CDR3 DNA sequence: TGTGCCAGTAGTTCTACCGGGACAGGGGGCGCAGGGATAGATACGCAGTATTTT.

The chain joins TRBV13 to TRBJ2-2; 10 nucleotides align to TRBD2. The J segment lost 7 bases and the V segment lost 2 bases, leaving 1 base of the junction unmatched. There are 14 residues in the CDR3. Germline lookup yields CDR1 PRHDT and CDR2 FYEKMQ (reference sequence). CDR3 in amino acids: CASSLLAGGGELFF. Here the CDR3 DNA reads TGTGCCAGCAGCTTATTAGCGGGAGGCGGGGAGCTGTTTTTT.

This clone was detected only once. The chain carries TRBV9 and TRBJ2-1, with TRBD2 matching over 7 bases. Looked up from germline, CDR1 is SGDLS and CDR2 is YYNGEE. The CDR3 consists of 16 residues. J gave up 3 bases and V 1 base, and 7 bases lay outside the gene matches. CDR3 sequence reads: CASSVQGGGNYNEQFF. CDR3 DNA: TGTGCCAGCAGCGTACAAGGCGGGGGTAACTACAATGAGCAGTTCTTC.

CDR3 residues: CASSVTSGASGANVLTF. DNA of the CDR3: TGTGCCAGCAGCGTGACTAGCGGGGCCTCTGGGGCCAACGTCCTGACTTTC. The gene calls are TRBV7-3 and TRBJ2-6; 11 nucleotides agree with TRBD2. The CDR3 has 17 residues. V dropped 5 bases and J dropped 0; count of bases not matched to a gene: 3. From germline, CDR1 is SGHTA and CDR2 FQGTGA.

This clone showed up just a few times. The V and J genes are TRBV5-4 and TRBJ2-2, with D perhaps matching TRBD1 (6 bases). V was shortened by 8 bases and J by 2 bases, with 16 bases between the two germline ends. This CDR3 is built from 15 residues. Looked up from germline, CDR1 is SGHNT and CDR2 is YYREEE (reference sequence). DNA of the CDR3: TGTGCCAGTGAACAGGGACCCCCTAACACCGGGGAGCTGTTTTTT. It translates to CASEQGPPNTGELFF.

The V gene is TRBV5-1, the J gene TRBJ2-6; a possible D gene is TRBD1 (5 bases). V gave up 4 bases and J gave up 9 bases, with 17 bases separating them. Looked up from germline, CDR1 is SGHRS and CDR2 is YFSETQ. This CDR3 spans 15 amino acids. Here the CDR3 reads CASSPPQTGNNVLTF. The CDR3 DNA sequence: TGCGCCAGCAGCCCTCCTCAAACAGGAAACAACGTCCTGACTTTC. Full variable domain (rest looked up from reference TRBV5-1 and TRBJ2-6): KAGVTQTPRYLIKTRGQQVTLSCSPISGHRSVSWYQQTPGQGLQFLFEYFSETQRNKGNFPGRFSGRQFSNSRSEMNVSTLELGDSALYLCASSPPQTGNNVLTFGAGSRLTVL.

V and J are TRBV18 and TRBJ2-5, with TRBD2 matching 8 bases. Germline V CDR1 and CDR2: KGHSH, LQKENI. This CDR3 contains 16 residues. J gave up 2 bases and V 1 base, and 6 bases lay outside the gene matches. The CDR3 is CASSPRRGGEQETQYF. The CDR3 nucleotides read TGTGCCAGCTCACCACGTCGGGGGGGAGAACAAGAGACCCAGTACTTC.

Concerning this clone itself: One junction end disagrees with the germline gene, perhaps due to a read error. The V and J genes are TRBV5-6 and TRBJ2-1, with TRBD2 matching over 8 bases. The CDR3 spans 15 residues. Germline V gene data show CDR1 as SGHDT and CDR2 as YYEEEE. DNA of the CDR3: TGTGCCAGCAGCTTGTTTGCGGGAGGCCCCAAAGGGGAGGTCTTC. As protein: CASSLFAGGPKGEVF.

V gene TRBV27 combines with J gene TRBJ2-1; 9 nucleotides align to TRBD2. Germline V CDR1 and CDR2: MNHEY, SMNVEV (reference sequence). This CDR3 contains 15 residues. V lost 5 bases and J lost 4; bases outside the gene matches: 6. For the CDR3, the DNA is TGTGCCAGCAGTGCTACTAGCGGGTCTTACAATGAGCAGTTCTTC. Translating gives CASSATSGSYNEQFF.

The chain combines TRBV5-1 with TRBJ2-1; no reliable D call. V was shortened by 5 bases and J by 2 bases, with 14 bases between the two germline ends. Per the germline V gene, CDR1 is SGHRS and CDR2 is YFSETQ. CDR3 length equals 15 residues. In nucleotides, the CDR3 is TGCGCCAGCAGATACAGAGAGATCGCCTACAATGAGCAGTTCTTC. Residues: CASRYREIAYNEQFF. Full variable domain (outside the CDR3, taken from reference TRBV5-1 and TRBJ2-1): KAGVTQTPRYLIKTRGQQVTLSCSPISGHRSVSWYQQTPGQGLQFLFEYFSETQRNKGNFPGRFSGRQFSNSRSEMNVSTLELGDSALYLCASRYREIAYNEQFFGPGTRLTVL.

The chain joins TRBV7-9 to TRBJ2-1; TRBD2 agrees at 7 bases. J was trimmed by 0 bases and V by 1 base; bases with no gene match: 3. There are 16 residues in the CDR3. Per the germline V gene, CDR1 is SEHNR and CDR2 is FQNEAQ (reference sequence). The CDR3 spells CASSLVGGSSYNEQFF. CDR3 DNA sequence: TGTGCCAGCAGCTTAGTGGGGGGGAGCTCCTACAATGAGCAGTTCTTC. The variable domain in full, completed from reference TRBV7-9 and TRBJ2-1, reads DTGVSQNPRHKITKRGQNVTFRCDPISEHNRLYWYRQTLGQGPEFLTYFQNEAQLEKSRLLSDRFSAERPKGSFSTLEIQRTEQGDSAMYLCASSLVGGSSYNEQFFGPGTRLTVL.

This chain joins TRBV4-1 and TRBJ1-5, with D unclear. Germline V gene data show CDR1 as MGHRA and CDR2 as YSYEKL. The CDR3 is 16 amino acids. Trimming stripped 1 base from V and 6 bases from J, with 16 bases between. The CDR3 protein is CASSQVGSGAGQPQHF. The CDR3 coding sequence is TGCGCCAGCAGCCAAGTTGGGTCCGGCGCAGGTCAGCCCCAGCATTTT.

The CDR3 DNA follows: TGTGCCAGCAGCTCCCCCCGCCTTAACACCTACGAGCAGTACTTC. Amino acid sequence: CASSSPRLNTYEQYF. The chain employs TRBV5-6 and TRBJ2-7; D ambiguous. V lost 3 bases and J 2 bases, leaving 15 bases between the germline ends. The germline CDR1 and CDR2 sequences are SGHDT and YYEEEE. The CDR3 is made up of 15 amino acids.

This chain links TRBV30 with TRBJ2-2, with D possibly TRBD2 on 6 matching bases. The V gene lost 5 bases and the J gene lost 4 bases, with 11 bases spanning the gap. The germline gives CDR1 GTSNPN, CDR2 SVGIG (reference sequence). The CDR3 totals 13 residues. CDR3 loop: CAWGGLTTGELFF. CDR3 bases: TGTGCCTGGGGGGGACTTACCACCGGGGAGCTGTTTTTT.

This chain uses TRBV19 with TRBJ2-3; a weak D match, TRBD1 (6 bases). Trimming removed 9 bases at V and 1 base at J, with 8 bases between. The CDR3 covers 12 residues. The V gene's germline CDR1 is LNHDA and CDR2 SQIVND (reference sequence). This CDR3 is CASAGGTDTQYF. CDR3 DNA: TGTGCCAGCGCAGGGGGCACAGATACGCAGTATTTT.